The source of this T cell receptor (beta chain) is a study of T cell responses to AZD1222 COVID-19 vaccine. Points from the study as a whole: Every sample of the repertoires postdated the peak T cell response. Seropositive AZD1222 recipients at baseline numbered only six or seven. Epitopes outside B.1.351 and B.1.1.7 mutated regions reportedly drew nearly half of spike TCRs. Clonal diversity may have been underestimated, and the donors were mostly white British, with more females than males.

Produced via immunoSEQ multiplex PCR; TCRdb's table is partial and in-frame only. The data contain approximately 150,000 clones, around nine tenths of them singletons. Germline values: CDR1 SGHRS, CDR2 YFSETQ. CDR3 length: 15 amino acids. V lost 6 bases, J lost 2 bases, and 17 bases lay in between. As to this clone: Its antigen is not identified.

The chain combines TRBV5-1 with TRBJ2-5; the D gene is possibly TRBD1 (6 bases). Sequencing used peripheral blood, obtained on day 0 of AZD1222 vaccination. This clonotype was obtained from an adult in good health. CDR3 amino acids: CASTSLAGQQETQYF. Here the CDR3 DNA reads TGCGCCAGCACCTCCCTTGCCGGACAGCAAGAGACCCAGTACTTC.